Listed here are 25 T cell receptor beta chains from one sample, sequenced in a study of shared clonotypes between healthy human individuals. Libraries were prepared by immunoSEQ multiplex PCR; TCRdb keeps only in-frame clonotypes and omits some of them. The sample lists around 720,000 clones; about 80% were seen once. The sequencing sample was made of memory CD4+ T cells sorted from blood. Subset meaning: CD45RA-negative fraction. The receptor set was obtained from a young woman in good health.

This rearrangement joins TRBV5-5 to TRBJ2-7; 8 nucleotides line up with TRBD1. With 4 bases clipped from V and 0 bases from J, the junction kept 12 bases outside the gene matches. The CDR3 totals 17 residues. Per the germline V gene, CDR1 is SGHKS and CDR2 is YYEKEE (reference sequence). Here the CDR3 reads CASSRRAFQGASYEQYF. DNA for the CDR3: TGTGCCAGCAGCCGTAGAGCGTTTCAGGGGGCCTCCTACGAGCAGTACTTC.

The rearrangement joins TRBV15 to TRBJ2-3; D unclear. The CDR3 covers 15 residues. Germline V gene lookup returns CDR1 LNHNV and CDR2 YYDKDF (reference sequence). Trimming removed 0 bases from V and 3 bases from J, with 10 bases in between. The CDR3 DNA sequence: TGTGCCACCAGCAGAGATTTTAAGGGAACAGATACGCAGTATTTT. Protein: CATSRDFKGTDTQYF.

The genes are TRBV19 and TRBJ2-1; D unresolved. From germline, CDR1 is LNHDA and CDR2 SQIVND (reference sequence). Trimming stripped 9 bases from V and 5 bases from J, with 17 bases between. This CDR3 spans 14 amino acids. The CDR3 here is CASGRRTIDNEQFF. CDR3 coding DNA: TGTGCCAGCGGACGACGCACTATCGACAATGAGCAGTTCTTC.

This sequence joins TRBV6-5 and TRBJ2-1, with TRBD2 matching over 9 bases. Germline lookup yields CDR1 MNHEY and CDR2 SVGAGI. The junction had 3 bases not matched to a gene; V was cut back by 0 bases and J by 3 bases. The CDR3 totals 16 residues. CDR3 in amino acids: CASSYSPSGDYNEQFF. The CDR3 bases are TGTGCCAGCAGTTACTCGCCTAGCGGGGACTACAATGAGCAGTTCTTC.

This clone appeared once. This rearrangement joins TRBV5-1 to TRBJ2-7; either TRBD1 or TRBD2 may fit D (5 bases each). CDR1 and CDR2 from the germline V gene are SGHRS and YFSETQ. This CDR3 has 16 amino acids. The V end lost 0 bases, the J end lost 7 bases, and 20 bases lay between the germline ends. The CDR3 spells CASSLAGTRLGEEQYF. The CDR3, as DNA: TGCGCCAGCAGCTTGGCCGGGACCCGACTGGGTGAGGAGCAGTACTTC.

In its sample, this clone was seen a few times. The chain links TRBV5-1 to TRBJ2-5; 9 nucleotides align to TRBD2. Germline assignment: CDR1 SGHRS and CDR2 YFSETQ. The CDR3 consists of 18 residues. Trimming removed 7 bases from V and 5 bases from J; junction bases left unmatched: 21. CDR3 sequence: CASSEGSGGNAASETQYF. The CDR3 region has the DNA TGCGCCAGCTCTGAGGGTAGCGGGGGAAACGCCGCTTCTGAGACCCAGTACTTC.

The chain carries TRBV6-6 and TRBJ2-2, with D maybe TRBD1 (6 bases). The CDR3 contains 14 residues. V shed 6 bases and J shed 5 bases, with 13 bases lying between them. From germline, CDR1 is MNHNY and CDR2 SVGAGI (reference sequence). Written as DNA, the CDR3 is TGTGCCAGCAGGATGACAGGAGGTACCGGGGAGCTGTTTTTT. As protein: CASRMTGGTGELFF.

The chain couples TRBV14 to TRBJ2-3, with a weak D call TRBD2 (5 bases). Germline V gives CDR1 SGHDN, CDR2 FVKESK. CDR3 length equals 14 residues. Between the trimmed V and J ends, which lost 4 bases and 5 bases, there was a span of 13 bases. The CDR3 protein is CASSLEWAGDTQYF. The CDR3 nucleotides are TGTGCCAGCAGCCTTGAGTGGGCGGGAGATACGCAGTATTTT.

This chain uses TRBV19 with TRBJ2-1, with D possibly being TRBD2 (5 bases). CDR1 is LNHDA, CDR2 SQIVND, per germline (reference sequence). The CDR3 is made up of 16 amino acids. V was cut by 5 bases and J by 6 bases, with 20 bases left in between. CDR3 sequence (DNA): TGTGCCAGTAGTGAACCCAAGACGGGGTTGGGCAATGAGCAGTTCTTC. It specifies CASSEPKTGLGNEQFF.

This chain uses TRBV10-3 with TRBJ2-1; no clear D gene. CDR1 is ENHRY and CDR2 is SYGVKD in the germline V gene. With 6 bases removed from V and 6 bases from J, the gap between germline ends came to 9 bases. CDR3 length equals 12 residues. CDR3 sequence (DNA): TGTGCCATCAGCGAGCTGCTCAATGAGCAGTTCTTC. Encoded protein: CAISELLNEQFF.

The CDR3 region has the DNA TGTGCCAGCAGCCACCCCTTAACTAGCGGGAGGGCCAATGAGCAGTTCTTC. Amino acids: CASSHPLTSGRANEQFF. The chain joins TRBV14 to TRBJ2-1; 13 bases fit TRBD2. The V gene end was trimmed by 3 bases and the J gene end by 6 bases; junction bases not matched to a gene: 8. The germline V gene encodes CDR1 SGHDN and CDR2 FVKESK. The CDR3 consists of 17 residues.

The V gene is TRBV6-5, the J gene TRBJ2-7; D unresolved. V lost 4 bases to trimming and J lost 7 bases, with 8 bases between them. Germline V gives CDR1 MNHEY, CDR2 SVGAGI. The CDR3 loop spans 11 amino acids. The DNA of the CDR3 is TGTGCCAGCAGTTCCCGTGAGGAGCAGTACTTC. It is translated as CASSSREEQYF.

The J gene is TRBJ2-5, the V gene TRBV6-1; 9 bases map to TRBD1. The CDR3 covers 14 residues. Germline assignment: CDR1 MNHNS and CDR2 SASEGT. V lost 10 bases and J lost 5; bases outside the gene matches: 11. This CDR3 reads CATDPGTGTETQYF. As DNA, the CDR3 is TGTGCCACCGACCCCGGGACAGGGACGGAGACCCAGTACTTC.

The V call is TRBV28, the J call TRBJ2-3; TRBD1 might be the D (5 bases). This CDR3 has 12 residues. CDR1 is MDHEN and CDR2 is SYDVKM in the germline V gene. Trimming took 10 bases from V and 3 from J, leaving 11 bases between them. CDR3 sequence: CATRAPTDTQYF. DNA of the CDR3: TGTGCCACCAGGGCCCCAACAGATACGCAGTATTTT.

The chain joins TRBV10-3 to TRBJ2-1; D not certain. Trimming pared 4 bases from V and 2 bases from J, leaving 9 bases between. The CDR3 spans 14 residues. Germline CDR1 reads ENHRY; CDR2 reads SYGVKD. CDR3 residues: CAISGGRTYNEQFF. The CDR3, as DNA: TGTGCCATCAGTGGGGGAAGGACCTACAATGAGCAGTTCTTC.

V and J are TRBV7-9 and TRBJ1-1; the match to TRBD1 covers 9 bases. The CDR3 covers 16 residues. Germline assignment: CDR1 SEHNR and CDR2 FQNEAQ (reference sequence). The V segment lost 5 bases and the J segment 0 bases; nucleotides outside the gene matches: 7. CDR3: CASSPGQGIMNTEAFF. CDR3 coding DNA: TGTGCCAGCAGCCCAGGACAGGGGATCATGAACACTGAAGCTTTCTTT.

J is TRBJ1-3 and V is TRBV2; 9 positions agree with TRBD1. The CDR3 has 16 amino acids. Germline V gene lookup returns CDR1 SNHLY and CDR2 FYNNEI. Trimming took 6 bases from V and 2 from J; bases not matched to a gene: 8. The CDR3 bases are TGTGCCAGCAGACTCTCACAGGGGGCCCCTGGAAACACCATATATTTT. Translated, it gives CASRLSQGAPGNTIYF. Together with reference TRBV2 and TRBJ1-3, the CDR3 gives the full variable domain: EPEVTQTPSHQVTQMGQEVILRCVPISNHLYFYWYRQILGQKVEFLVSFYNNEISEKSEIFDDQFSVERPDGSNFTLKIRSTKLEDSAMYFCASRLSQGAPGNTIYFGEGSWLTVV.

This clone was seen more than once but under ten times. The V call is TRBV28, the J call TRBJ1-2; TRBD1 might be the D (6 bases). This CDR3 is built from 13 residues. Germline CDR1 reads MDHEN; CDR2 reads SYDVKM. With 3 bases removed from V and 5 bases from J, the gap between germline ends came to 10 bases. CDR3 bases: TGTGCCAGCAGTTTGCGACAGGCTTATGGCTACACCTTC. Protein product: CASSLRQAYGYTF.

The chain is built from TRBV19 and TRBJ1-5, with a tentative D call TRBD1 (6 bases). Trimming took 4 bases from V and 1 from J, leaving 20 bases between them. In germline, CDR1 is LNHDA, CDR2 SQIVND (reference sequence). There are 18 residues in the CDR3. CDR3 amino acids: CASSREGTRGVSNQPQHF. CDR3 sequence (DNA): TGTGCCAGTAGTAGGGAAGGGACCAGGGGAGTGAGCAATCAGCCCCAGCATTTT.

The V and J genes are TRBV7-6 and TRBJ1-1; 9 bases are a match to TRBD1. The length of the CDR3 is 15 residues. The germline V gene encodes CDR1 SGHVS and CDR2 FNYEAQ. The junction had 3 bases not matched to a gene; V was cut back by 1 base and J by 3 bases. CDR3 region: CASSLEGQGYTEAFF. The CDR3 DNA sequence: TGTGCCAGCAGCTTAGAGGGACAGGGCTACACTGAAGCTTTCTTT.

V and J are TRBV10-2 and TRBJ1-2; possible D gene TRBD1, 5 bases. Germline V gene sequence: CDR1 WSHSY, CDR2 SAAADI. CDR3 size: 15 residues. Trimming took 4 bases from V and 0 from J, leaving 12 bases between them. As DNA, the CDR3 is TGCGCCAGCAGTGGACCGGGGGAAACTAACTATGGCTACACCTTC. Its protein product is CASSGPGETNYGYTF.

This clone was observed a single time. The gene calls are TRBV6-5 and TRBJ2-2; D uncertain. The germline gives CDR1 MNHEY, CDR2 SVGAGI. The V gene lost 0 bases and the J gene lost 6 bases, with 11 bases spanning the gap. This CDR3 is built from 15 residues. The CDR3 coding sequence is TGTGCCAGCAGTTACTCGATTGCTTTCTCCGGGGAGCTGTTTTTT. Protein product: CASSYSIAFSGELFF.

This clone has a single count. This sequence joins TRBV11-2 and TRBJ2-5; D may be TRBD2 (6 bases). Germline V gene lookup returns CDR1 SGHAT and CDR2 FQNNGV. The length of the CDR3 is 15 residues. The germline V and J ends were trimmed by 3 bases and 4 bases, with 15 bases remaining between them. The CDR3: CASSLATGGVETQYF. The CDR3 DNA follows: TGTGCCAGCAGCTTGGCTACAGGCGGGGTAGAGACCCAGTACTTC.

The chain is built from TRBV11-2 and TRBJ2-5; D ambiguous. V lost 5 bases to trimming and J lost 5 bases, with 3 bases between them. In germline, CDR1 is SGHAT, CDR2 FQNNGV. The CDR3 is made up of 10 amino acids. The CDR3 loop is CASSGETQYF. As DNA, the CDR3 is TGTGCCAGCAGCGGTGAGACCCAGTACTTC.

Here the CDR3 DNA reads TGTGCCAGCAGTTTCACAGGCCTCCTCAATGAGCAGTTCTTC. Amino acids: CASSFTGLLNEQFF. The V and J genes are TRBV28 and TRBJ2-1; a weak D match, TRBD1 (5 bases). This CDR3 region has 14 residues. Trimming cost V 3 bases and J 6 bases, with 12 bases left between them. CDR1 is MDHEN, CDR2 SYDVKM, per germline. Variable domain in full (rest from reference TRBV28 and TRBJ2-1): DVKVTQSSRYLVKRTGEKVFLECVQDMDHENMFWYRQDPGLGLRLIYFSYDVKMKEKGDIPEGYSVSREKKERFSLILESASTNQTSMYLCASSFTGLLNEQFFGPGTRLTVL.